This T cell receptor beta chain was sequenced in a study of post-analysis software for immune sequencing data. Study-level information: Disease trajectories encompassed relapsing-remitting, secondary progressive and progressive-relapsing multiple sclerosis. Study-wide results and caveats: By F measure, samples from a shared preparation batch strongly co-clustered. Controls' normalized Chao1 diversity significantly exceeded that of multiple sclerosis patients. Included in a set of five TRBV segments more frequent in patients than controls were TRBV5-6, TRBV5-1 and TRBV20-1.

Points on this clonotype: Its target is not known.

Germline loops: CDR1 MNHNS, CDR2 SASEGT. Unmatched junction bases numbered 3, after V lost 1 base and J lost 3 bases. This CDR3 is 15 amino acids long. Unique molecular identifiers were built into the TCR beta cDNA libraries. T cells numbering 1 to 10 million yielded 450,000 to 600,000 cDNA molecules. One entry per CDR3 protein, called by TCRdb with MiXCR from the PCR reads. The repertoire has roughly 200,000 distinct CDR3 sequences, around 30% of them found once; the top ten carry nearly 3.5%. V and J are TRBV6-1 and TRBJ2-1; 7 nucleotides line up with TRBD2. The sequencing sample was made of blood. The origin of this receptor is a girl under 18 with multiple sclerosis. Written as DNA, the CDR3 is TGTGCCAGCAGTGAAGAATCGGGGGGCTACAATGAGCAGTTCTTC. Its translation is CASSEESGGYNEQFF.